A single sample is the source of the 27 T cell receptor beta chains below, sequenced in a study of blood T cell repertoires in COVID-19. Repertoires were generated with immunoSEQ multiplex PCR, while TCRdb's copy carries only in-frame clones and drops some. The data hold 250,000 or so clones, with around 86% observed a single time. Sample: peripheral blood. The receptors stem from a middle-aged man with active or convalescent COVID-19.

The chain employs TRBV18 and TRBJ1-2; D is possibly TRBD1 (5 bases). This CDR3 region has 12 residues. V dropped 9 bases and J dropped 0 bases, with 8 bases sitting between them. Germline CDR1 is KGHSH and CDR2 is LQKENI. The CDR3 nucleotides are TGTGCCAGTACAGGACCTAACTATGGCTACACCTTC. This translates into CASTGPNYGYTF.

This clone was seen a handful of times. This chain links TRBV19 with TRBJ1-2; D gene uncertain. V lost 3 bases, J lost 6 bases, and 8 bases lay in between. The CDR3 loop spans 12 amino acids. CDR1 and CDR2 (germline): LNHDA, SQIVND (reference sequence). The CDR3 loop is CASSIGEHGYTF. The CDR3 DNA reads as TGTGCCAGTAGTATTGGGGAGCATGGCTACACCTTC.

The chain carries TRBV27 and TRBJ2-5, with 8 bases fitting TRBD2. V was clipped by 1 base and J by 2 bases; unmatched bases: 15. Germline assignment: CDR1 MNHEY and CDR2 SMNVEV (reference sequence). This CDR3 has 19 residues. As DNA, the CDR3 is TGTGCCAGCAGTTTATTCTCGGGAGGGCTCACCCTAAAACAAGAGACCCAGTACTTC. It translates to CASSLFSGGLTLKQETQYF.

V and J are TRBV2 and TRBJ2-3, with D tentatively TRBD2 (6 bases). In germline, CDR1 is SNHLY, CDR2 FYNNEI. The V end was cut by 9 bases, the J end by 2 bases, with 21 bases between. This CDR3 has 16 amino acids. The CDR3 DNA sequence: TGTGCCAGATCCGGGTTTGAGGGAGGCCCCACAGATACGCAGTATTTT. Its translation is CARSGFEGGPTDTQYF.

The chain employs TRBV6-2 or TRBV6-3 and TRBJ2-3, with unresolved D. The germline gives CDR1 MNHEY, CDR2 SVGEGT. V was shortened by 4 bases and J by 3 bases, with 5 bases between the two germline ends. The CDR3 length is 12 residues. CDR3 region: CASSFGTDTQYF. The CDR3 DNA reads TGTGCCAGCAGTTTCGGGACAGATACGCAGTATTTT.

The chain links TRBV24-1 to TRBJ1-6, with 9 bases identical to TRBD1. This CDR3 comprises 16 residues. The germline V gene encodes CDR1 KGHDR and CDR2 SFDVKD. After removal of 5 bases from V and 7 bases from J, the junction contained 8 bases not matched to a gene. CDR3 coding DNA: TGTGCCACCAGTGCCTCAGGACAGGGGAAGAATTCACCCCTCCACTTT. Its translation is CATSASGQGKNSPLHF.

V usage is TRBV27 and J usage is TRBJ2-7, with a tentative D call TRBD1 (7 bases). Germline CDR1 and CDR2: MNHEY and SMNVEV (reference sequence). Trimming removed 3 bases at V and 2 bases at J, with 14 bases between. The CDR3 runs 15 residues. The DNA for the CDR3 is TGTGCCAGCAGTTTGAAGGCAGGGGGGACCTACGAGCAGTACTTC. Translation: CASSLKAGGTYEQYF.

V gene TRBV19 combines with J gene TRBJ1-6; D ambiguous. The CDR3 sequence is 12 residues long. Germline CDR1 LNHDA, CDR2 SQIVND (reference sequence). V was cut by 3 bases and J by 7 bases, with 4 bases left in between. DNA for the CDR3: TGTGCCAGTAGTATTGCGAATTCACCCCTCCACTTT. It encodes CASSIANSPLHF.

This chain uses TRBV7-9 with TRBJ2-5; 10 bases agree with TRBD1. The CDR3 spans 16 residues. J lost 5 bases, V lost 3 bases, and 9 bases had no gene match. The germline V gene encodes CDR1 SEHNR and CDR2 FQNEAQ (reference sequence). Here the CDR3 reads CASSFVPGQGHETQYF. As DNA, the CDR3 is TGTGCCAGCAGCTTTGTACCGGGACAGGGGCACGAGACCCAGTACTTC.

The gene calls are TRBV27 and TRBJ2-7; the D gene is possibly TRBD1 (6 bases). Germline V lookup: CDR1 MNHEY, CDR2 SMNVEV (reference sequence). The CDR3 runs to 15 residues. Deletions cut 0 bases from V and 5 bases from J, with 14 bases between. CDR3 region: CASSLSGAAAHEQYF. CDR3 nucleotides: TGTGCCAGCAGTTTATCGGGGGCAGCCGCCCACGAGCAGTACTTC.

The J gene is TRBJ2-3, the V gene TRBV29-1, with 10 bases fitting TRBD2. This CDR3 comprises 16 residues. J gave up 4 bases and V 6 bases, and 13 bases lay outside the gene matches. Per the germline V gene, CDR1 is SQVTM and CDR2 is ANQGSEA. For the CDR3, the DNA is TGCAGCGTCGTTCTAGCTAGCGGGGGAGGGGCAGATACGCAGTATTTT. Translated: CSVVLASGGGADTQYF.

CDR3 residues: CATSRSSAGGRWAIYNEQFF. The CDR3 DNA reads TGTGCCACCAGCAGGTCTTCGGCGGGAGGTCGGTGGGCTATATACAATGAGCAGTTCTTC. The chain uses TRBV15 and TRBJ2-1, with 8 bases fitting TRBD2. V was clipped by 3 bases and J by 4 bases; unmatched bases: 20. CDR3 length equals 20 residues. CDR1 LNHNV and CDR2 YYDKDF come from the germline V gene (reference sequence). The full variable domain, its missing parts supplied by reference TRBV15 and TRBJ2-1, is DAMVIQNPRYQVTQFGKPVTLSCSQTLNHNVMYWYQQKSSQAPKLLFHYYDKDFNNEADTPDNFQSRRPNTSFCFLDIRSPGLGDTAMYLCATSRSSAGGRWAIYNEQFFGPGTRLTVL.

The CDR3 here is CASSYSMQYEQYF. DNA of the CDR3: TGTGCCAGCAGTTACTCGATGCAGTACGAGCAGTACTTC. The J gene is TRBJ2-7, the V gene TRBV6-5; D not resolved. Trimming pared 0 bases from V and 4 bases from J, leaving 7 bases between. This CDR3 contains 13 residues. From germline, CDR1 is MNHEY and CDR2 SVGAGI.

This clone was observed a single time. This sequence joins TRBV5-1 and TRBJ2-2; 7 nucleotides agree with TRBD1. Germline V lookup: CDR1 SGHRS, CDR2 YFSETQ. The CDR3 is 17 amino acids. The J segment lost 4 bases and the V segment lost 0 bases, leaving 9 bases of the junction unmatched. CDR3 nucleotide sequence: TGCGCCAGCAGCTTGGGGGGACAGATTCGTAGCACCGGGGAGCTGTTTTTT. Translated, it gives CASSLGGQIRSTGELFF.

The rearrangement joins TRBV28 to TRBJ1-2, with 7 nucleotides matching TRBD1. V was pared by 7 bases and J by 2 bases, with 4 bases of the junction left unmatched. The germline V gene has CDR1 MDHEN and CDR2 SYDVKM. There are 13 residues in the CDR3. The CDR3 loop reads CASTPTGNYGYTF. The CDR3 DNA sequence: TGTGCCAGCACCCCGACAGGGAACTATGGCTACACCTTC.

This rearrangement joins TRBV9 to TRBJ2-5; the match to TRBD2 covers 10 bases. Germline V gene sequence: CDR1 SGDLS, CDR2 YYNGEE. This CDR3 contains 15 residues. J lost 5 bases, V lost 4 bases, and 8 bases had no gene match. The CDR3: CASSFLAGGIETQYF. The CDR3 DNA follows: TGTGCCAGCAGCTTTTTAGCGGGAGGTATTGAGACCCAGTACTTC.

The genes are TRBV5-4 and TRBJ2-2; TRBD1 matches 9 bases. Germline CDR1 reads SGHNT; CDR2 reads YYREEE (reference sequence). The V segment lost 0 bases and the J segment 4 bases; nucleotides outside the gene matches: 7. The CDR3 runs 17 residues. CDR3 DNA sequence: TGTGCCAGCAGCTTGGTCCCGGGACAGGGCGGCACCGGGGAGCTGTTTTTT. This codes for CASSLVPGQGGTGELFF. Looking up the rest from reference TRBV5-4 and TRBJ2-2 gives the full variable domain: ETGVTQSPTHLIKTRGQQVTLRCSSQSGHNTVSWYQQALGQGPQFIFQYYREEENGRGNFPPRFSGLQFPNYSSELNVNALELDDSALYLCASSLVPGQGGTGELFFGEGSRLTVL.

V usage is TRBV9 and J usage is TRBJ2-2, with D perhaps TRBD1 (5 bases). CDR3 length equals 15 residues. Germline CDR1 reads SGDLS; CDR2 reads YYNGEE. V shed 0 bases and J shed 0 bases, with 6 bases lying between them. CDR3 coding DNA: TGTGCCAGCAGCGTAGTAGGGGCGAACACCGGGGAGCTGTTTTTT. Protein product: CASSVVGANTGELFF.

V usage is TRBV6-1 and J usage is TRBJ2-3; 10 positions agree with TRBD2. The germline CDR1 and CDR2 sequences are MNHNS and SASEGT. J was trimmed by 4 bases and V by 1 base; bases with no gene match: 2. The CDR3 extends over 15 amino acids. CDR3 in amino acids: CASSEESGGADTQYF. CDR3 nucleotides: TGTGCCAGCAGTGAAGAGAGCGGGGGGGCAGATACGCAGTATTTT.

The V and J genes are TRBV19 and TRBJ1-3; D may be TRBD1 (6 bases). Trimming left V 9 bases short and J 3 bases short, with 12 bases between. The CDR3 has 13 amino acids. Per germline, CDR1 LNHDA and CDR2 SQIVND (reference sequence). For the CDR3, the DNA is TGTGCCAGCGATACAGGGAATGGAAACACCATATATTTT. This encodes CASDTGNGNTIYF.

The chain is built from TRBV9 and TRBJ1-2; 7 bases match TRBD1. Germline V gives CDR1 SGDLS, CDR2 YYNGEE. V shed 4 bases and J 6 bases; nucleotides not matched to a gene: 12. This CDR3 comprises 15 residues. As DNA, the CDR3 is TGTGCCAGCAGCCCACCAGAGGGGACAGTCCATGGCTACACCTTC. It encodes CASSPPEGTVHGYTF. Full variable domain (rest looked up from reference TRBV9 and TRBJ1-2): DSGVTQTPKHLITATGQRVTLRCSPRSGDLSVYWYQQSLDQGLQFLIQYYNGEERAKGNILERFSAQQFPDLHSELNLSSLELGDSALYFCASSPPEGTVHGYTFGSGTRLTVV.

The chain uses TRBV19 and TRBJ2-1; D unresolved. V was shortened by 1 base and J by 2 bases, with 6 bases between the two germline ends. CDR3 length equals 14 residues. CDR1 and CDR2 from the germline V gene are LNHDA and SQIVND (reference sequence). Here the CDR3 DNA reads TGTGCCAGTAGTATAGGCGAGACCTACAATGAGCAGTTCTTC. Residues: CASSIGETYNEQFF.

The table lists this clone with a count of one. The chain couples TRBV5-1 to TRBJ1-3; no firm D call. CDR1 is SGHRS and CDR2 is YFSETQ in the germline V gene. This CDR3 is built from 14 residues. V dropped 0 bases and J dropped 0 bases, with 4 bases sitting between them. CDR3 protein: CASSLDSSGNTIYF. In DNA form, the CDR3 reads TGCGCCAGCAGCTTGGACAGCTCTGGAAACACCATATATTTT.

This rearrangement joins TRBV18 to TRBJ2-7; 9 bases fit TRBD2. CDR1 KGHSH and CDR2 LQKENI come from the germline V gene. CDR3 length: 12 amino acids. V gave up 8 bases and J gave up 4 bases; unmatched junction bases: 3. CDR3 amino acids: CASPAGGYEQYF. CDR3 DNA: TGTGCCAGCCCAGCGGGGGGATACGAGCAGTACTTC.

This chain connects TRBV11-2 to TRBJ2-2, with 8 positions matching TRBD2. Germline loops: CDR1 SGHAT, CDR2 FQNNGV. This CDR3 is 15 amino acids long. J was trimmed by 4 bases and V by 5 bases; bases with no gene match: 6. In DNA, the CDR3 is TGTGCCAGCAGCCCCCCGGGACTAGTCACCGGGGAGCTGTTTTTT. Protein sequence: CASSPPGLVTGELFF.

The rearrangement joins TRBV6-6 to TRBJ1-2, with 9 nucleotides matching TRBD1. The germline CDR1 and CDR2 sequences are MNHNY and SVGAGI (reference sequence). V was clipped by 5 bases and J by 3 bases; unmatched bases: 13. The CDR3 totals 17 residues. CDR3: CASSPRDGQGNYYGYTF. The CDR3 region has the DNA TGTGCCAGCAGTCCCAGAGACGGACAGGGGAATTACTATGGCTACACCTTC.

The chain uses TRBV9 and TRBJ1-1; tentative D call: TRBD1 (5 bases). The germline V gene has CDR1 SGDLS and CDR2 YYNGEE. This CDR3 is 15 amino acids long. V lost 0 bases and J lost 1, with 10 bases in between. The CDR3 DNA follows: TGTGCCAGCAGCGTAGTCACAGGACAGAACACTGAAGCTTTCTTT. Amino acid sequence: CASSVVTGQNTEAFF.